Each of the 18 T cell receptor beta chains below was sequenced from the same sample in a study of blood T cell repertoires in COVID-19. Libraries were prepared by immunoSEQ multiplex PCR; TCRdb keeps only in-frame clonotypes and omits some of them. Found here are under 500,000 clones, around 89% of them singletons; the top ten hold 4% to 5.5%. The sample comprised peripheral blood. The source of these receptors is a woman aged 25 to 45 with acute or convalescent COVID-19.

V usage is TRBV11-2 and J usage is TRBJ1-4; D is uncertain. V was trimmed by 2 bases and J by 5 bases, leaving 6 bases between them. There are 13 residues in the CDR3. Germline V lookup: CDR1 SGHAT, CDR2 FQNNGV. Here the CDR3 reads CASSLLLNEKLFF. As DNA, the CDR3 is TGTGCCAGCAGCTTACTTTTGAATGAAAAACTGTTTTTT.

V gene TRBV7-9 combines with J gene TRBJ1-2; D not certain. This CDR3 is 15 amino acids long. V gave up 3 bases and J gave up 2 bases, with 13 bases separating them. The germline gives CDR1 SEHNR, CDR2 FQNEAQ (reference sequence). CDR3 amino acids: CASSFGPPGNYGYTF. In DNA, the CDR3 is TGTGCCAGCAGCTTTGGGCCACCGGGGAACTATGGCTACACCTTC.

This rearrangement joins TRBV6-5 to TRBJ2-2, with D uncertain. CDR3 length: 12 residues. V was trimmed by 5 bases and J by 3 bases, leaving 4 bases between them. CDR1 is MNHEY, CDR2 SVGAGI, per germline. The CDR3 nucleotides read TGTGCCAGCAGTCCGGACACCGGGGAGCTGTTTTTT. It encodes CASSPDTGELFF.

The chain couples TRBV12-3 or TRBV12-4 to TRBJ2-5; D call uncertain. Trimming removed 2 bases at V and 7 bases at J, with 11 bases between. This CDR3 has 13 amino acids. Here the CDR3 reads CASSLSRGGTQYF. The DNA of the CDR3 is TGTGCCAGCAGTTTATCCAGAGGCGGGACCCAGTACTTC.

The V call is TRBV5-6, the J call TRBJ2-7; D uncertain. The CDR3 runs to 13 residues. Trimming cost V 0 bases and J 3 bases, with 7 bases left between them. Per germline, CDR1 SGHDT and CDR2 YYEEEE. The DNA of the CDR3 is TGTGCCAGCAGCTTGGATTCAGGCTACGAGCAGTACTTC. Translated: CASSLDSGYEQYF.

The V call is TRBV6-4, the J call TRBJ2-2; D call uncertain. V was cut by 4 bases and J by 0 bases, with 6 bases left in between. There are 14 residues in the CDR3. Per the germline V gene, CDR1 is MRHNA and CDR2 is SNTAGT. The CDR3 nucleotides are TGTGCCAGCAGTGTCCAAACGAACACCGGGGAGCTGTTTTTT. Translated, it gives CASSVQTNTGELFF.

The CDR3 nucleotides are TGCGCCAGCAGCTCGCTACAGGAGATCGAGCAGTACTTC. Encoded protein: CASSSLQEIEQYF. The chain links TRBV5-1 to TRBJ2-7, with TRBD1 as a possible D gene (5 bases). This CDR3 has 13 amino acids. V was cut by 3 bases and J by 6 bases, with 13 bases left in between. Germline V gives CDR1 SGHRS, CDR2 YFSETQ.

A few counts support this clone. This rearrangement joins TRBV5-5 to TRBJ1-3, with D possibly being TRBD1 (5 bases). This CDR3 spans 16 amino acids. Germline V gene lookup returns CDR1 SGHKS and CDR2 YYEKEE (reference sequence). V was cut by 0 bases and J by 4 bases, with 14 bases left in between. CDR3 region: CASSLAAGKPGNTIYF. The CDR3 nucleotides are TGTGCCAGCAGCTTGGCGGCAGGGAAGCCGGGAAACACCATATATTTT. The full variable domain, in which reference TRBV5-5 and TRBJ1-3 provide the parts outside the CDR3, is DAGVTQSPTHLIKTRGQQVTLRCSPISGHKSVSWYQQVLGQGPQFIFQYYEKEERGRGNFPDRFSARQFPNYSSELNVNALLLGDSALYLCASSLAAGKPGNTIYFGEGSWLTVV.

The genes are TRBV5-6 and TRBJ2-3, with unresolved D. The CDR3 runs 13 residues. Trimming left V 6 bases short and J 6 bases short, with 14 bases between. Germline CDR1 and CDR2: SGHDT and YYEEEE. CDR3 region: CASTPRAPDTQYF. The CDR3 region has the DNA TGTGCCAGCACCCCCCGCGCCCCGGATACGCAGTATTTT.

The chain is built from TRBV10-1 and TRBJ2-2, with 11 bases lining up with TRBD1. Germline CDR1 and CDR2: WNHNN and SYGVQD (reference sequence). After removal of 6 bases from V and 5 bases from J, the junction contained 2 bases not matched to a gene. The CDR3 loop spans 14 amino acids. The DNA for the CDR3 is TGCGCCAGCAGCGGGACAGGGGGAACCGGGGAGCTGTTTTTT. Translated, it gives CASSGTGGTGELFF.

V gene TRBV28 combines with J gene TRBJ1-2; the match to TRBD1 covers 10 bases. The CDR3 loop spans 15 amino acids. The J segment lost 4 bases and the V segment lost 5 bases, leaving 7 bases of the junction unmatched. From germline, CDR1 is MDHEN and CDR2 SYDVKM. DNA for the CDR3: TGTGCCAGCAGTCGCCCTCGGACAGGGGGCTATGGCTACACCTTC. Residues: CASSRPRTGGYGYTF.

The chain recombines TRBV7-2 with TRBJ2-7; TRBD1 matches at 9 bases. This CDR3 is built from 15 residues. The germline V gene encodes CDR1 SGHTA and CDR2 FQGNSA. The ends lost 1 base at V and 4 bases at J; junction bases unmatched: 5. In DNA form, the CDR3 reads TGTGCCAGCAGCTTAGTAGGGACAGGGACGTACGAGCAGTACTTC. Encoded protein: CASSLVGTGTYEQYF. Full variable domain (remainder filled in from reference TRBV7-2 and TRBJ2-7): GAGVSQSPSNKVTEKGKDVELRCDPISGHTALYWYRQSLGQGLEFLIYFQGNSAPDKSGLPSDRFSAERTGGSVSTLTIQRTQQEDSAVYLCASSLVGTGTYEQYFGPGTRLTVT.

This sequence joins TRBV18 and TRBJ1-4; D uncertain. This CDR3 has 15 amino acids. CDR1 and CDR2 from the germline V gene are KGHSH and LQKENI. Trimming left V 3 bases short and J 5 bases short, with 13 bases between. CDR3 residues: CASSPSAALNEKLFF. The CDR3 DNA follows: TGTGCCAGCTCACCTTCCGCGGCGCTAAATGAAAAACTGTTTTTT.

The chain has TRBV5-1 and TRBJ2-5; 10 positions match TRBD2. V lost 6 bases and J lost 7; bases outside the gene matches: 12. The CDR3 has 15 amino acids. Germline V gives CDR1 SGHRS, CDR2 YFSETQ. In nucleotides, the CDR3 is TGCGCCAGCAAGTTTACTAGCGGGGCGTCCGGGACCCAGTACTTC. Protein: CASKFTSGASGTQYF.

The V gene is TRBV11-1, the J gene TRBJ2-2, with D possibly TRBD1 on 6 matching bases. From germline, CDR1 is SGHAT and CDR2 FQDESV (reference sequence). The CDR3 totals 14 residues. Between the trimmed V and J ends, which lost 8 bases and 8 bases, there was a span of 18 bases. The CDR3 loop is CASQDGQTGGELFF. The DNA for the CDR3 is TGTGCCAGCCAGGATGGACAGACGGGTGGGGAGCTGTTTTTT.

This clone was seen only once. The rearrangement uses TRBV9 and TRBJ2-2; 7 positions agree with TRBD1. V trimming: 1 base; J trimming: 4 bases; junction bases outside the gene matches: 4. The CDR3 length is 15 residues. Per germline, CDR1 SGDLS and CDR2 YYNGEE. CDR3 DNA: TGTGCCAGCAGCGTAAAAGGGACAGTCACCGGGGAGCTGTTTTTT. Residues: CASSVKGTVTGELFF.

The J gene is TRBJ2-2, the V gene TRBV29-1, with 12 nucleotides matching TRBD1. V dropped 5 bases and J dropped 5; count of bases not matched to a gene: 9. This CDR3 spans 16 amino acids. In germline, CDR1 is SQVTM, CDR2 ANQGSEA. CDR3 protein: CSVRIGGQGATGELFF. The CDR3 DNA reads TGCAGCGTTAGGATCGGGGGACAGGGGGCAACCGGGGAGCTGTTTTTT.

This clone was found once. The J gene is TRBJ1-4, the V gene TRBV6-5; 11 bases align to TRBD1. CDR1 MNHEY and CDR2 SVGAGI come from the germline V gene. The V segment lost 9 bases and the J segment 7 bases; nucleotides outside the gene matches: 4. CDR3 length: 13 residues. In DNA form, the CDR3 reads TGTGCCAGAAAGGACAGGGGGCGTGAAAAACTGTTTTTT. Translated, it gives CARKDRGREKLFF.